This T cell receptor (beta chain) appears in the sequencing data of a study of blood T cell repertoires in COVID-19 (dated by TCRdb to 2018 to 2020). Regarding the study in general: Collaborator samples came from the United States, Italy and Spain and covered acute and convalescent phases of COVID-19. The prospective study material was composed of cDNA or gDNA derived from T cells, B-cell-depleted T cells, or PBMCs. Deeply sampled blood TCRbeta repertoires from subjects exposed to, actively infected with, or recovered from COVID-19 were included in the dataset. The repertoires were made available in a free public database intended to serve as a resource for research on the immune response to SARS-CoV-2. Samples came from the ongoing ImmuneRACE study (first 160 participants) plus 1,254 subjects from 6 global collaborators. The sample metadata nearly always contained a de-identified subject ID, COVID-19 status, age in years and sex. Where available, HLA class I and class II types were taken from metadata supplied by the sample provider and were not determined by assay-based typing. Overall results and qualifications from the work: The amount of clinical and demographic metadata varied by source and participant and was provided uncurated.

The collaborating institutions used their own protocols to collect whole blood in K2EDTA tubes. Collaborator samples were shipped for TCRbeta analysis as frozen whole blood, isolated PBMCs, or DNA extracted from either sample type. CDR1 and CDR2 (LNHDA, SQIVND) derive from the germline V gene (reference sequence). Reading from cysteine to phenylalanine, the CDR3 counts 14 amino acids. The only DNA kept is the CDR3, 42 bases in frame from the first base. Relative to germline, V is 10 bases shorter and J is 8 bases shorter, with 23 bases between their ends. The immunoSEQ Assay, a bias-controlled multiplex PCR, was used to amplify TCRbeta CDR3 regions from genomic DNA. Turning to the authors' computational methods: The number of nucleated cells in each sample was estimated from the amplification of reference gene primers within the assay. Sequence reads were collapsed and filtered to measure the absolute abundance of every unique TCRbeta CDR3 rearrangement. For each sample, productive Simpson clonality was calculated by taking the square root of Simpson's diversity index across productive rearrangements. What TCRdb holds here is the immuneACCESS table cut down to in-frame rearrangements. Part of the clones is not present; checked against another copy, under half of the missing clones reflect an unresolved V gene, and the others are unexplained. V and J calls and clone size follow that table, whereas D and trimming were derived from the DNA. The sample table records approximately 90,000 clones; 80% to 90% of these occur just once. 8% to 9.5% of the sample is held by the ten biggest clonotypes.

In regard to this clone: The target of this receptor is not known. Base qualities are not recorded, but no much larger clone differs from it by a single base.

The receptor was isolated from a man in his fifties with acute or convalescent COVID-19. The chain employs TRBV19 and TRBJ1-2, with TRBD1 tentatively as D gene (6 bases match). The sample consisted of peripheral blood. The sequenced DNA: TGTGCCACCCAGGACAAAGCAGGGGCTAGGGGCTACACCTTC. Translated, it reads CATQDKAGARGYTF. Beyond the CDR3, the reference TRBV19 and TRBJ1-2 genes provide the residues; the full variable domain reads: DGGITQSPKYLFRKEGQNVTLSCEQNLNHDAMYWYRQDPGQGLRLIYYSQIVNDFQKGDIAEGYSVSREKKESFPLTVTSAQKNPTAFYLCATQDKAGARGYTFGSGTRLTVV.